This T cell receptor (beta chain) derives from a study of blood T cell repertoires in COVID-19. The overall study: Nucleic acid was either cDNA or gDNA, and it came from T cells, B-cell-depleted T cells, or PBMCs.

Clones were read by immunoSEQ multiplex PCR, and TCRdb kept only the in-frame ones, dropping some. There are under 250,000 clones in the sample; around 85% occur only once, and approximately 1.3% lies in the top ten. Ages ranged from roughly 18 to 100 years, with residence in approximately 23 US areas. This receptor was identified in a woman between 40 and 50 years old with acute COVID-19. The sequenced sample was PBMCs or T cells enriched from blood (not recorded which).

The CDR3 sequence: CASSLTSGKHNEQFF. The CDR3 DNA sequence: TGTGCCAGCAGCTTAACTAGCGGCAAACATAATGAGCAGTTCTTC. J is TRBJ2-1 and V is TRBV7-3; perhaps TRBD2 as D (6 bases). With 0 bases removed from V and 7 bases from J, the gap between germline ends came to 13 bases. The CDR3 has 15 residues. Germline V gene data show CDR1 as SGHTA and CDR2 as FQGTGA.